This is a list of T cell receptor beta chains from one sample in a study of CD8+ T cells in alopecia areata. Measured with immunoSEQ multiplex PCR; TCRdb has only the in-frame clones, and not every one. Of 90,000 to 100,000 clones in the sample, 50% to 75% are singletons; the top ten hold about 16%. Sequenced here: CD8+ T cells sorted from blood, sampled at week 4, from a patient treated with tofacitinib. The receptor source for this set is a human donor with alopecia areata. CDR3s include the opening cysteine and the closing phenylalanine or tryptophan. Not all rows give a size; the values are once, few, many and, for expanded clones, a class.

v_gene,abundance,CDR3aa
TRBV7-9,few,CASSSAGRGPMEYGYTF
TRBV11-2,.,CASSPGQRTFVYF
TRBV4-1,.,CASSQAPGRNSYNSPLHF
TRBV7-3,.,CASSLAPWQGNTEAFF
TRBV7-9,few,CASSSWTGSNQPQHF
TRBV5-4,.,CASSFGALRNYGYTF
TRBV28,.,CASSTGGDTQYF
TRBV25-1,.,CASSAGSRYEQYF
TRBV6-5,few,CASSYGGHTGELFF
TRBV27,.,CASSFGTASSYNEQFF
TRBV5-6,.,CASSRDRVTGELFF
TRBV5-8,few,CASSRDSGSSYEQYF
TRBV4-1,.,CASSQGAGSYEQFF
TRBV19,once,CASSIGANTEAFF
TRBV27,.,CASSLAWADVAYEQYF
TRBV5-1,few,CASSLGWSNNEQFF
TRBV9,.,CASSPLRGSETQYF
TRBV9,.,CASSAWGGQETQYF
TRBV27,.,CASTFYNEQFF
TRBV25-1,once,CASSESQAREPTDTQYF
TRBV4-3,.,CASSQDLLLPRQETQYF
TRBV27,.,CASSFAQGADGYTF
TRBV7-3,.,CASSLWGGPGETQYF
TRBV30,.,CAWRHRGFTGELFF
TRBV7-6,.,CASSPTGTVNEKLFF
TRBV7-8,once,CASSLAFSGGETQYF
TRBV27,.,CASSLDTVNYEQYF
TRBV27,.,CASGGLAGDEQYF